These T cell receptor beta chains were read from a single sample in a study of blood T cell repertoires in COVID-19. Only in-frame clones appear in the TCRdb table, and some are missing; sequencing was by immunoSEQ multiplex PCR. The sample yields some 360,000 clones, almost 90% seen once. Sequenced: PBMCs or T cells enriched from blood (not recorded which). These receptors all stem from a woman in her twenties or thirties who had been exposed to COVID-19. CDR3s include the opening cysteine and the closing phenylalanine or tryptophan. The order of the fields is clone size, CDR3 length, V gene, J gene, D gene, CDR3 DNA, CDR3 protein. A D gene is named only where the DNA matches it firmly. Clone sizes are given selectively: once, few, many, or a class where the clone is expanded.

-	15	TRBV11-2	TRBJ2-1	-	TGTGCCAGCAGCTTAGATTTTAGCGGCAACAATGAGCAGTTCTTC	CASSLDFSGNNEQFF
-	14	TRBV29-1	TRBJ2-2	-	TGCAGCGTTAGGCGGCAGGGCGGAGCTCGGGAGCTGTTTTTT	CSVRRQGGARELFF
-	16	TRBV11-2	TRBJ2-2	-	TGTGCCAGCAGCTTAAAGCCTCTGGGGCTCGCCGGGGAGCTGTTTTTT	CASSLKPLGLAGELFF
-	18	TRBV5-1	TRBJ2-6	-	TGCGCCAGCAGTTCAGGTCAGGTTATAGATTCTGGGGCCAACGTCCTGACTTTC	CASSSGQVIDSGANVLTF
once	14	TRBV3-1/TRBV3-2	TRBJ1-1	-	TGTGCCAGCAGCCTCCTTGGGCAGAACACTGAAGCTTTCTTT	CASSLLGQNTEAFF
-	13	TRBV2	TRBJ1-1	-	TGTGCCAACCCTTTACGGGGGAACACTGAAGCTTTCTTT	CANPLRGNTEAFF
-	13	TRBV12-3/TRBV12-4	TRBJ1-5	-	TGTGCCAGCAGCGCGGCGGGGGGACAGCCCCAGCATTTT	CASSAAGGQPQHF
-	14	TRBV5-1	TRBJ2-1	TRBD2	TGCGCCAGCAGCTTGGTTCGGGAGGTTGCTGAGCAGTTCTTC	CASSLVREVAEQFF
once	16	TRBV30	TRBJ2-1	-	TGTGCCTGGCACCCAGAGGAGGACTACCCTTGGGATGAGCAGTTCTTC	CAWHPEEDYPWDEQFF
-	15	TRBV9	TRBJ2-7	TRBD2	TGTGCCAGCAGCGGGGGGACTAGCGCATCCTACGAGCAGTACTTC	CASSGGTSASYEQYF
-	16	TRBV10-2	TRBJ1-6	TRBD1	TGCGCCAGCAGCGCACTCAAGGACAGGGGGGAGTCACCCCTCCACTTT	CASSALKDRGESPLHF
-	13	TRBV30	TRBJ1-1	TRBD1	TGTGCCTGGGGGACCAGGGGGCGGACTGAAGCTTTCTTT	CAWGTRGRTEAFF
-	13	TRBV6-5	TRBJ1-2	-	TGTGCCAGCAGCGACAGCCTATCCTATGGCTACACCTTC	CASSDSLSYGYTF
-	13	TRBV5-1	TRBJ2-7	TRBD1	TGCGCCAGCAGCTCGGGACAGACCTACGAGCAGTACTTC	CASSSGQTYEQYF
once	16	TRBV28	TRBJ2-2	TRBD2	TGTGCCAGCAGTGATTATAGCGGGAGGAGGAACGGGGAGCTGTTTTTT	CASSDYSGRRNGELFF
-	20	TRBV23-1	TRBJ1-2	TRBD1	TGCGCCAGCAGTCTCCCTAGCTATACCCACACGGGACAGGAGAACTATGGCTACACCTTC	CASSLPSYTHTGQENYGYTF
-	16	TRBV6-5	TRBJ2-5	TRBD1	TGTGCCAGCAGTTACGTCTGGGACAGAACACAAGAGACCCAGTACTTC	CASSYVWDRTQETQYF
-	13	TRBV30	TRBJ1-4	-	TGTGCCTGGAGTGTAGGGCCGGGAAAAAAACTGTTTTTT	CAWSVGPGKKLFF
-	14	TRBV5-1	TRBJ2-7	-	TGCGCCAGCAGCCCCTCCGGGAGAGACTACGAGCAGTACTTC	CASSPSGRDYEQYF
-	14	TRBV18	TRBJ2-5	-	TGTGCCAGCTCACGGGGAGAGAGGTTTGAGACCCAGTACTTC	CASSRGERFETQYF
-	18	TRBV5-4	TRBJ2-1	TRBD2	TGTGCCAGCAGCTTGGGACTAGCGGGAGGTGGGGCTTACAATGAGCAGTTCTTC	CASSLGLAGGGAYNEQFF
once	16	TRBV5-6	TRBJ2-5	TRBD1	TGTGCCAGCAGCTTTTTGACAGGGTCTTACCAAGAGACCCAGTACTTC	CASSFLTGSYQETQYF
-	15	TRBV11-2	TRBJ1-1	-	TGTGCCAGCAGCTTACTCACGAACATGAACACTGAAGCTTTCTTT	CASSLLTNMNTEAFF
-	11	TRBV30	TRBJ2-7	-	TGTGCCTGGAGTATCCCCCCGAGAAGGTACTTC	CAWSIPPRRYF
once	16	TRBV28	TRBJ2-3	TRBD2	TGTGCCAGCAGAGCGGTATTGCGGGAGTTTACAGATACGCAGTATTTT	CASRAVLREFTDTQYF
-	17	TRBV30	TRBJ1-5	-	TGTGCCTGGAGTCCCCGTGAGACAGCTTATAGCAATCAGCCCCAGCATTTT	CAWSPRETAYSNQPQHF
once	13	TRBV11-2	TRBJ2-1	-	TGTGCCAGCAGCACCCTTCGGGACAATGAGCAGTTCTTC	CASSTLRDNEQFF
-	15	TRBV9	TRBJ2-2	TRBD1	TGTGCCAGCAGCGTCCGACAGGGCAACACCGGGGAGCTGTTTTTT	CASSVRQGNTGELFF
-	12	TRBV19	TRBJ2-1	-	TGTGCCAGTAGTAATGGACAGCGATCGCAGTTCTTC	CASSNGQRSQFF
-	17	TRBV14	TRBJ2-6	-	TGTGCCAGCAGCCCACGGGGATATGGAACTGGGGCCAACGTCCTGACTTTC	CASSPRGYGTGANVLTF
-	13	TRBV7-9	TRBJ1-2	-	TGTGCCAGCAGCATTAAGGGGCAAGGTGGCTACACCTTC	CASSIKGQGGYTF
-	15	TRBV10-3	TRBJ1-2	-	TGTGCCATCAGTGAGGGGGAGCGAGTTCCCGGTGGCTACACCTTC	CAISEGERVPGGYTF
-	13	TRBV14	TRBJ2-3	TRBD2	TGTGCCAGCGGTAGCGGGTCCACAGATACGCAGTATTTT	CASGSGSTDTQYF
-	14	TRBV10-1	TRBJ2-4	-	TGCGCCAGCAGTGATGCGGCGGAGGGGTCCATTCAGTACTTC	CASSDAAEGSIQYF
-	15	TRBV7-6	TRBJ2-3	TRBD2	TGTGCCAGCATCCTTACTCCTAGCGGGAGCGATACGCAGTATTTT	CASILTPSGSDTQYF
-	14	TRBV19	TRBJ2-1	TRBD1	TGTGCCAGTAGTGCCCAGGGGGCTACCAATGAGCAGTTCTTC	CASSAQGATNEQFF
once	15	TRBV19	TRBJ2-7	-	TGTGCCAGTAGTATAAGGGCACGGGAGTCCTACGAGCAGTACTTC	CASSIRARESYEQYF
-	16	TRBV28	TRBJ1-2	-	TGTGCCAGCAGTTTATTAGGTGGGCTTAAAGCCTATGGCTACACCTTC	CASSLLGGLKAYGYTF
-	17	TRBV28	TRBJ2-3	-	TGTGCCAGCGGTGGTAGTCAGTTCGGCGGTAGCACAGATACGCAGTATTTT	CASGGSQFGGSTDTQYF
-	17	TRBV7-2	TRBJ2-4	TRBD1	TGTGCCAGCAGCTTAGCCCGGACAGGGGAGGCCAAAAACATTCAGTACTTC	CASSLARTGEAKNIQYF
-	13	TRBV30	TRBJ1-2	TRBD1	TGTGCCTGGACCAAGGACAGGGTCTATGGCTACACCTTC	CAWTKDRVYGYTF
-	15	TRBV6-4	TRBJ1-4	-	TGTGCCAGCAGAGCCCAGGGACAACCTAATGAAAAACTGTTTTTT	CASRAQGQPNEKLFF
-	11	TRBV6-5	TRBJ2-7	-	TGTGCCAGCTTAGTTAACTACGAGCAGTACTTC	CASLVNYEQYF
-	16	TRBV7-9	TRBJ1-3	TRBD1	TGTGCCAGCAGCACACCGGACAGGGAAGCGGGAAACACCATATATTTT	CASSTPDREAGNTIYF
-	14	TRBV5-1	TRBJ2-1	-	TGCGCCAGCAGCTTGGTATCGGGGCGGGGTGAGCAGTTCTTC	CASSLVSGRGEQFF
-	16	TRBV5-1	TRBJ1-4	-	TGCGCCAGCAGCTTGGCCCGACAGGCAAACCTTGAAAAACTGTTTTTT	CASSLARQANLEKLFF
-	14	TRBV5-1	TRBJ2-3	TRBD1	TGCGCCAGCATAGGGGACAGGGGAGGAGATACGCAGTATTTT	CASIGDRGGDTQYF
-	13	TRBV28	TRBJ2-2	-	TGTGCCAGCTCCCCACCCAGTACCGGGGAGCTGTTTTTT	CASSPPSTGELFF